This T cell receptor beta chain was retrieved from a study of T cell changes during pregnancy in multiple sclerosis. The V end lost 7 bases, the J end lost 0 bases, and 16 bases lay between the germline ends. There are 15 residues in the CDR3. CDR1 and CDR2 (germline): MNHEY, SVGAGI. Assay used: immunoSEQ multiplex PCR; TCRdb lists only in-frame clones, some missing. This table has approximately 71,000 clones, approximately 90% appearing once. Sequences were derived from peripheral blood, sampled in the third trimester of pregnancy. J is TRBJ2-7 and V is TRBV6-5; D is possibly TRBD2 (5 bases). This TCR was recovered from a female donor with multiple sclerosis, enrolled in a pregnancy study. This CDR3 reads CASMPRELSSYEQYF. The CDR3, as DNA: TGTGCCAGCATGCCAAGGGAGTTGAGCTCCTACGAGCAGTACTTC.